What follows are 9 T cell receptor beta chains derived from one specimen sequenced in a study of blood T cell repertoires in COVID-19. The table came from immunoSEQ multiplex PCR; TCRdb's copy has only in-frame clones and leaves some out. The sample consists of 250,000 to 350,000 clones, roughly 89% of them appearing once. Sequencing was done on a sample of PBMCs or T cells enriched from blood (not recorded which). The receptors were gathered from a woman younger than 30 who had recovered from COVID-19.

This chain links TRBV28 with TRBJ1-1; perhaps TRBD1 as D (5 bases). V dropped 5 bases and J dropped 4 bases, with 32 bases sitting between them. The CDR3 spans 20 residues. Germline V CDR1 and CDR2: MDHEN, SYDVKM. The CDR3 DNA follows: TGTGCCAGCAGTGGACCCAGTGGGGCCCAGGCTGGTGTATGGGGCACTGAAGCTTTCTTT. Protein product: CASSGPSGAQAGVWGTEAFF.

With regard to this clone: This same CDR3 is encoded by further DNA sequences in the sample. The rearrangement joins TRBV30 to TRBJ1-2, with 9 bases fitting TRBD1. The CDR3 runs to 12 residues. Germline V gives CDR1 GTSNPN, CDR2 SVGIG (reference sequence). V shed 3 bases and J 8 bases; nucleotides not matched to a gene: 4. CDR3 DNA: TGTGCCTGGAGCAGGGGACAGGGCGGCTACACCTTC. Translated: CAWSRGQGGYTF.

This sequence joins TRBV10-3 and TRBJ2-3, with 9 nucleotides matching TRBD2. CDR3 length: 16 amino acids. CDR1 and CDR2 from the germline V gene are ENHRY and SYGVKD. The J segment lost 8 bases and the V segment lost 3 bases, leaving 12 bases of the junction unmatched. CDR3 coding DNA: TGTGCCATCAGTGAAGGGTTAGGGCGCGGGAGGGGTACGCAGTATTTT. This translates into CAISEGLGRGRGTQYF.

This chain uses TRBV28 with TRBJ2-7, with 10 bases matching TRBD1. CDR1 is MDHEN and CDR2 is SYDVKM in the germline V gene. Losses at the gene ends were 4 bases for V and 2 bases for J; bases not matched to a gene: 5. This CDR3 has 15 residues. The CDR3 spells CASSWDRGRTYEQYF. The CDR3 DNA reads TGTGCCAGCAGTTGGGACAGGGGACGAACCTACGAGCAGTACTTC.

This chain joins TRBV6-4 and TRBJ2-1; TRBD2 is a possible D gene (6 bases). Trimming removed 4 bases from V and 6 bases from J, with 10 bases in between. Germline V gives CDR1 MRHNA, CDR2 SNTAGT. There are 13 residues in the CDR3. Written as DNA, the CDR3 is TGTGCCAGCAGTGTGGGACTCACCAATGAGCAGTTCTTC. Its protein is CASSVGLTNEQFF.

This CDR3 is CASTDTVSYTDTQYF. The CDR3 nucleotides read TGTGCCAGTACCGACACCGTATCCTACACAGATACGCAGTATTTT. J is TRBJ2-3 and V is TRBV19; unclear D gene. Between the trimmed V and J ends, which lost 7 bases and 2 bases, there was a span of 16 bases. Germline CDR1 and CDR2: LNHDA and SQIVND (reference sequence). The CDR3 is 15 residues long.

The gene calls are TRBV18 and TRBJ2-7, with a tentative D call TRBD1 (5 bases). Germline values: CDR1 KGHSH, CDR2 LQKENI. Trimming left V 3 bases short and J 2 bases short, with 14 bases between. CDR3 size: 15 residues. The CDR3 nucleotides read TGTGCCAGCTCACCGCAGGGATACGGAGCCTACGAGCAGTACTTC. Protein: CASSPQGYGAYEQYF. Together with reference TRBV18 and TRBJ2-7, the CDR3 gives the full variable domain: NAGVMQNPRHLVRRRGQEARLRCSPMKGHSHVYWYRQLPEEGLKFMVYLQKENIIDESGMPKERFSAEFPKEGPSILRIQQVVRGDSAAYFCASSPQGYGAYEQYFGPGTRLTVT.

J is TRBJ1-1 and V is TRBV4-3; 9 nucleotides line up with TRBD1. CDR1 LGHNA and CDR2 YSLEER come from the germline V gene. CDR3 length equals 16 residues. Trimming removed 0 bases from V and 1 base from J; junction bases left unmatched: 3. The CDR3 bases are TGCGCCAGCAGCCAAGATGGGGACAGGGAGAACACTGAAGCTTTCTTT. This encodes CASSQDGDRENTEAFF.

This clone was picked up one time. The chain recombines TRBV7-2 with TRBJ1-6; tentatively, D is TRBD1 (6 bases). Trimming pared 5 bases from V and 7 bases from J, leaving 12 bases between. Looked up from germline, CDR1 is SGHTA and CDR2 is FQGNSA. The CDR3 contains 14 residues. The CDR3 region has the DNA TGTGCCAGCAGCCCACGACAGGTGAATTCACCCCTCCACTTT. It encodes CASSPRQVNSPLHF.